A selection of T cell receptor beta chains follows, all from one sample in a study of Graves' ophthalmopathy and Graves' hyperthyroidism. MiXCR was run by TCRdb on the multiplex PCR reads, yielding one entry per CDR3 protein. The profile covers fewer than 250,000 distinct CDR3 sequences, with roughly 27% appearing a single time and 8.5% to 9.5% taken by the ten largest. The sequenced sample consisted of peripheral blood. The receptors derive from a man aged 45 to 65 with Graves' ophthalmopathy. Both conserved end residues are part of each CDR3. Each record gives: CDR3 protein, CDR3 DNA, clone size, J gene, V gene, D gene. D genes are given only for firm matches. Clone size is not always given. Where it is, it says once, few, many or a class for expanded clones.

CDR3 protein: CASSRRDSNQPQHF
CDR3 DNA: TGTGCCAGTAGCCGTCGGGACAGTAATCAGCCCCAGCATTTT
clone size: many
J gene: TRBJ1-5
V gene: TRBV19
D gene: TRBD1

CDR3 protein: CATRGGRVNTEAFF
CDR3 DNA: TGTGCCACCCGGGGGGGCAGGGTGAACACTGAAGCTTTCTTT
clone size: NA
J gene: TRBJ1-1
V gene: TRBV24-1
D gene: NA

CDR3 protein: CASSPSSRDSSYEQYF
CDR3 DNA: TGTGCCAGCAGCCCGAGTTCCCGGGACAGCTCCTACGAGCAGTACTTC
clone size: many
J gene: TRBJ2-7
V gene: TRBV11-2
D gene: TRBD1

CDR3 protein: CASTLDSNNSPLHF
CDR3 DNA: TGTGCCAGCACCCTGGACAGCAATAATTCACCCCTCCACTTT
clone size: many
J gene: TRBJ1-6
V gene: TRBV28
D gene: NA

CDR3 protein: CASSFWAGTYEQYF
CDR3 DNA: TGTGCCAGCAGCTTCTGGGCAGGGACTTACGAGCAGTACTTC
clone size: NA
J gene: TRBJ2-7
V gene: TRBV7-2
D gene: NA

CDR3 protein: CASSLVTHRGKSPLHF
CDR3 DNA: TGTGCCAGCAGCTTAGTGACCCACCGGGGAAAGTCACCCCTCCACTTT
clone size: many
J gene: TRBJ1-6
V gene: TRBV7-8
D gene: NA

CDR3 protein: CSARGQHYEQYF
CDR3 DNA: TGCAGCGCGCGAGGGCAGCACTACGAGCAGTACTTC
clone size: many
J gene: TRBJ2-7
V gene: TRBV29-1
D gene: NA

CDR3 protein: CASGEGFNPYEQYF
CDR3 DNA: TGTGCCAGCGGCGAGGGATTCAACCCCTACGAGCAGTACTTC
clone size: few
J gene: TRBJ2-7
V gene: TRBV28
D gene: NA

CDR3 protein: CASSARQLMNTEAFF
CDR3 DNA: TGTGCCAGCAGTGCCCGACAGCTCATGAACACTGAAGCTTTCTTT
clone size: NA
J gene: TRBJ1-1
V gene: TRBV6-2/TRBV6-3
D gene: NA

CDR3 protein: CASSYKGQFSGEQYF
CDR3 DNA: TGTGCCAGCAGTTACAAGGGACAGTTTTCTGGCGAGCAGTACTTC
clone size: NA
J gene: TRBJ2-7
V gene: TRBV6-5
D gene: TRBD1

CDR3 protein: CSARDLRGLNTEAFF
CDR3 DNA: TGCAGTGCTAGAGATCTCCGCGGATTGAACACTGAAGCTTTCTTT
clone size: many
J gene: TRBJ1-1
V gene: TRBV20-1
D gene: NA

CDR3 protein: CASSNSYGYTF
CDR3 DNA: TGTGCCAGCAGTAACAGTTATGGCTACACCTTC
clone size: NA
J gene: TRBJ1-2
V gene: TRBV6-2/TRBV6-3
D gene: NA

CDR3 protein: CASSFDGEHSNTGELFF
CDR3 DNA: TGTGCCAGCAGCTTTGATGGGGAACACTCAAACACCGGGGAGCTGTTTTTT
clone size: many
J gene: TRBJ2-2
V gene: TRBV7-3
D gene: NA

CDR3 protein: CASSERGRFYEQYF
CDR3 DNA: TGTGCCAGCAGTGAAAGAGGCAGGTTCTACGAGCAGTACTTC
clone size: NA
J gene: TRBJ2-7
V gene: TRBV6-1
D gene: NA

CDR3 protein: CASSHGTEAFF
CDR3 DNA: TGTGCCAGCAGTCATGGGACTGAAGCTTTCTTT
clone size: many
J gene: TRBJ1-1
V gene: TRBV25-1
D gene: NA

CDR3 protein: CASSLTRALALETQYF
CDR3 DNA: TGTGCCAGCAGTTTAACAAGGGCTCTAGCACTTGAGACCCAGTACTTC
clone size: many
J gene: TRBJ2-5
V gene: TRBV27
D gene: NA

CDR3 protein: CASSADQGEQYF
CDR3 DNA: TGTGCCAGCAGCGCCGATCAGGGTGAGCAGTACTTC
clone size: NA
J gene: TRBJ2-7
V gene: TRBV9
D gene: NA

CDR3 protein: CAWSSNSYEQYF
CDR3 DNA: TGTGCCTGGAGTTCAAACTCCTACGAGCAGTACTTC
clone size: many
J gene: TRBJ2-7
V gene: TRBV30
D gene: NA

CDR3 protein: CASSWAGEETQYF
CDR3 DNA: TGTGCCAGCAGTTGGGCCGGCGAAGAGACCCAGTACTTC
clone size: many
J gene: TRBJ2-5
V gene: TRBV6-2/TRBV6-3
D gene: NA

CDR3 protein: CASSYIQSTGELFF
CDR3 DNA: TGCGCCAGCAGCTATATACAGTCCACCGGGGAGCTGTTTTTT
clone size: NA
J gene: TRBJ2-2
V gene: TRBV5-1
D gene: NA

CDR3 protein: CSARDLTGGQSGEQYF
CDR3 DNA: TGCAGTGCTAGGGACTTGACAGGGGGCCAATCGGGAGAGCAGTACTTC
clone size: many
J gene: TRBJ2-7
V gene: TRBV20-1
D gene: TRBD1

CDR3 protein: CASSLSSALHF
CDR3 DNA: TGTGCCAGCAGTTTATCTTCTGCCCTCCACTTT
clone size: many
J gene: TRBJ1-6
V gene: TRBV28
D gene: NA

CDR3 protein: CASSELGSPLLNTEAFF
CDR3 DNA: TGTGCCAGCAGTGAATTGGGCTCTCCCCTTTTGAACACTGAAGCTTTCTTT
clone size: many
J gene: TRBJ1-1
V gene: TRBV2
D gene: NA

CDR3 protein: CASSFARTGGAILHGYTF
CDR3 DNA: TGTGCCAGCAGTTTTGCAAGGACAGGGGGCGCGATATTACATGGCTACACCTTC
clone size: many
J gene: TRBJ1-2
V gene: TRBV12-3/TRBV12-4
D gene: TRBD1

CDR3 protein: CASSLAVGLSGELFF
CDR3 DNA: TGTGCCAGCAGCTTAGCGGTGGGCCTCAGCGGGGAGCTGTTTTTT
clone size: many
J gene: TRBJ2-2
V gene: TRBV7-9
D gene: NA

CDR3 protein: CASSKGGTANEQYF
CDR3 DNA: TGTGCCAGCAGCAAAGGGGGGACAGCTAACGAGCAGTACTTC
clone size: NA
J gene: TRBJ2-7
V gene: TRBV6-1
D gene: NA

CDR3 protein: CASNPTRDSRNGYTF
CDR3 DNA: TGTGCCAGCAACCCGACCCGGGACAGCCGGAATGGCTACACCTTC
clone size: NA
J gene: TRBJ1-2
V gene: TRBV12-3/TRBV12-4
D gene: TRBD1

CDR3 protein: CASSQDLTSGGETQYF
CDR3 DNA: TGCGCCAGCAGCCAAGATTTAACTTCCGGGGGAGAGACCCAGTACTTC
clone size: many
J gene: TRBJ2-5
V gene: TRBV4-3
D gene: NA

CDR3 protein: CASTRTRVVGELFF
CDR3 DNA: TGTGCCAGCACCCGGACACGGGTGGTCGGGGAGCTGTTTTTT
clone size: many
J gene: TRBJ2-2
V gene: TRBV7-2
D gene: NA

CDR3 protein: CASSSVRGVDETQYF
CDR3 DNA: TGTGCCAGCAGTTCTGTTCGGGGAGTAGATGAGACCCAGTACTTC
clone size: many
J gene: TRBJ2-5
V gene: TRBV12-3/TRBV12-4
D gene: NA

CDR3 protein: CASAQQETTYEQYF
CDR3 DNA: TGTGCTAGTGCCCAACAGGAAACGACCTACGAGCAGTACTTC
clone size: many
J gene: TRBJ2-7
V gene: TRBV12-5
D gene: NA

CDR3 protein: CASSNRGAKNTEAFF
CDR3 DNA: TGTGCCAGCAGTAACCGAGGGGCGAAGAACACTGAAGCTTTCTTT
clone size: NA
J gene: TRBJ1-1
V gene: TRBV12-3/TRBV12-4
D gene: NA

CDR3 protein: CASSLGPGQGRGYTF
CDR3 DNA: TGTGCCAGCAGCTTAGGTCCGGGACAGGGACGTGGCTACACCTTC
clone size: many
J gene: TRBJ1-2
V gene: TRBV7-9
D gene: TRBD1

CDR3 protein: CASSLAGGPGEQYF
CDR3 DNA: TGTGCCAGCAGTTTAGCGGGAGGGCCGGGAGAGCAGTACTTC
clone size: many
J gene: TRBJ2-7
V gene: TRBV12-3/TRBV12-4
D gene: TRBD2

CDR3 protein: CASSLEAGFHYGYTF
CDR3 DNA: TGCGCCAGCAGCTTGGAGGCGGGTTTTCACTATGGCTACACCTTC
clone size: many
J gene: TRBJ1-2
V gene: TRBV5-1
D gene: NA

CDR3 protein: CSVAGGDTSSYEQYF
CDR3 DNA: TGCAGCGTTGCGGGGGGGGACACGAGCTCCTACGAGCAGTACTTC
clone size: many
J gene: TRBJ2-7
V gene: TRBV29-1
D gene: TRBD2

CDR3 protein: CASAEGARAEAFF
CDR3 DNA: TGTGCCAGCGCCGAGGGGGCGAGGGCTGAAGCTTTCTTT
clone size: NA
J gene: TRBJ1-1
V gene: TRBV2
D gene: TRBD1

CDR3 protein: CASRIRQGYEQYF
CDR3 DNA: TGTGCCAGCAGGATAAGACAGGGCTACGAGCAGTACTTC
clone size: many
J gene: TRBJ2-7
V gene: TRBV6-1
D gene: TRBD1

CDR3 protein: CASSFWVNQPQHF
CDR3 DNA: TGTGCCAGCAGTTTTTGGGTCAATCAGCCCCAGCATTTT
clone size: many
J gene: TRBJ1-5
V gene: TRBV12-3/TRBV12-4
D gene: NA

CDR3 protein: CASSPAVSNTEAFF
CDR3 DNA: TGCGCCAGCAGCCCGGCGGTCTCCAACACTGAAGCTTTCTTT
clone size: NA
J gene: TRBJ1-1
V gene: TRBV5-1
D gene: NA

CDR3 protein: CASGAGDRKETQYF
CDR3 DNA: TGTGCCAGCGGGGCGGGAGACCGTAAAGAGACCCAGTACTTC
clone size: NA
J gene: TRBJ2-5
V gene: TRBV28
D gene: TRBD2

CDR3 protein: CASSMGYSNQPQHF
CDR3 DNA: TGTGCCAGCAGCATGGGGTATAGCAATCAGCCCCAGCATTTT
clone size: once
J gene: TRBJ1-5
V gene: TRBV7-2
D gene: NA

CDR3 protein: CASSFTGGKLAGELFF
CDR3 DNA: TGTGCCAGCAGTTTCACAGGGGGCAAGTTGGCCGGGGAGCTGTTTTTT
clone size: once
J gene: TRBJ2-2
V gene: TRBV6-2/TRBV6-3
D gene: TRBD1

CDR3 protein: CASSARGTGSVTNTGELFF
CDR3 DNA: TGCGCCAGCAGCGCGCGGGGTACTGGTTCAGTAACGAACACCGGGGAGCTGTTTTTT
clone size: many
J gene: TRBJ2-2
V gene: TRBV5-1
D gene: NA

CDR3 protein: CAVGRAGYEQYF
CDR3 DNA: TGTGCCGTCGGGAGGGCAGGTTACGAGCAGTACTTC
clone size: many
J gene: TRBJ2-7
V gene: TRBV6-5
D gene: TRBD2

CDR3 protein: CASRGSGFWETQYF
CDR3 DNA: TGTGCCAGCCGGGGGTCAGGGTTCTGGGAGACCCAGTACTTC
clone size: many
J gene: TRBJ2-5
V gene: TRBV6-5
D gene: NA

CDR3 protein: CASGVGRPLQPQHF
CDR3 DNA: TGTGCCAGCGGGGTAGGGAGGCCCCTTCAGCCCCAGCATTTT
clone size: many
J gene: TRBJ1-5
V gene: TRBV28
D gene: NA

CDR3 protein: CASSSPTLQETQYF
CDR3 DNA: TGTGCCAGCAGCTCGCCGACTCTACAAGAGACCCAGTACTTC
clone size: many
J gene: TRBJ2-5
V gene: TRBV7-6
D gene: NA

CDR3 protein: CSVERLGAGNTIYF
CDR3 DNA: TGCAGCGTTGAAAGATTAGGGGCTGGAAACACCATATATTTT
clone size: many
J gene: TRBJ1-3
V gene: TRBV29-1
D gene: NA

CDR3 protein: CASSERPGIKTQYF
CDR3 DNA: TGTGCCAGCAGTGAACGTCCAGGGATCAAGACCCAGTACTTC
clone size: few
J gene: TRBJ2-5
V gene: TRBV6-1
D gene: NA

CDR3 protein: CASSHQEYSNQPQHF
CDR3 DNA: TGTGCCAGCAGCCATCAGGAGTATAGCAATCAGCCCCAGCATTTT
clone size: many
J gene: TRBJ1-5
V gene: TRBV12-3/TRBV12-4
D gene: NA

CDR3 protein: CASSSGQGANYGYTF
CDR3 DNA: TGTGCCAGCTCCTCTGGACAGGGGGCAAACTATGGCTACACCTTC
clone size: NA
J gene: TRBJ1-2
V gene: TRBV18
D gene: TRBD1

CDR3 protein: CASSSWARTGNTIYF
CDR3 DNA: TGTGCCAGCAGTTCTTGGGCCAGAACGGGAAACACCATATATTTT
clone size: many
J gene: TRBJ1-3
V gene: TRBV28
D gene: NA

CDR3 protein: CSAGRVMNTEAFF
CDR3 DNA: TGCAGTGCAGGCAGGGTAATGAACACTGAAGCTTTCTTT
clone size: many
J gene: TRBJ1-1
V gene: TRBV20-1
D gene: NA

CDR3 protein: CASSFGEFIDGYTF
CDR3 DNA: TGTGCCAGCAGTTTTGGGGAATTCATCGATGGCTACACCTTC
clone size: many
J gene: TRBJ1-2
V gene: TRBV12-3/TRBV12-4
D gene: NA